This TCR beta chain comes out of a study of cytomegalovirus exposure and HLA in healthy donors. In the PCR, 60 Vbeta and 13 Jbeta primers were used. Assay: immunoSEQ multiplex PCR; the TCRdb copy retains only in-frame clones and omits some. This table has around 150,000 clones, less than 9.5% appearing once. Study results and limitations: Upon later analysis, HLA-associated TCR beta chains proved more clonally expanded than other, equally common chains. Reportedly, HLA-A and HLA-B alleles of most subjects were accurately predicted from TCR beta. Sequencing likely produced, as an artifact, a cluster of highly shared sequence variants. Diagnosis of cytomegalovirus status made by the classifier reportedly showed high specificity and sensitivity.

This clone has only a few counts. The antigen remains undetermined. Trimming stripped 0 bases from V and 6 bases from J, with 19 bases between. Germline CDR1 is SGHRS and CDR2 is YFSETQ. There are 17 residues in the CDR3. The rearrangement uses TRBV5-1 and TRBJ2-1, with TRBD2 as a possible D gene (7 bases). The sequenced sample consisted of PBMCs. This TCR was sampled from a male donor in good health and CMV-seronegative. The CDR3 region has the DNA TGCGCCAGCAGCTTGGAGGGGCGAACGAGGGGGGGCAATGAGCAGTTCTTC. Encoded protein: CASSLEGRTRGGNEQFF.